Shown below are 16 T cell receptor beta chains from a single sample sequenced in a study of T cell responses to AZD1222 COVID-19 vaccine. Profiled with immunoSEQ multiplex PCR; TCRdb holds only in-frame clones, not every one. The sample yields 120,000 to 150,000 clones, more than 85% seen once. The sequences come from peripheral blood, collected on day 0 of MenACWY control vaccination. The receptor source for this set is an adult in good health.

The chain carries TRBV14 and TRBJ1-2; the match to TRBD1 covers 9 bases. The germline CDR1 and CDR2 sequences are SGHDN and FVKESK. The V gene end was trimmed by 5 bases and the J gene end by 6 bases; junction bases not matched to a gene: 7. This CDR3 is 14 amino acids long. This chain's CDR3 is CASSTGQGRHGYTF. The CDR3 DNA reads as TGTGCCAGCAGCACTGGACAGGGGCGTCATGGCTACACCTTC.

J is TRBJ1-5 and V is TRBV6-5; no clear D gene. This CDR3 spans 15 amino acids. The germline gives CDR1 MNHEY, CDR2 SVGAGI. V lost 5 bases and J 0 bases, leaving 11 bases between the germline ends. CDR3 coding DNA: TGTGCCAGCAGTCTTATACCCTTTAGCAATCAGCCCCAGCATTTT. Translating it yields CASSLIPFSNQPQHF.

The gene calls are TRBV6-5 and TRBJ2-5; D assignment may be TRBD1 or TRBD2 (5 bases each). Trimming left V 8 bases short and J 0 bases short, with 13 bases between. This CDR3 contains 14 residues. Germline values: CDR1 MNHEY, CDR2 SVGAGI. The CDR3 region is CASGGPSYQETQYF. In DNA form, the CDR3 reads TGTGCCAGCGGGGGACCCTCGTACCAAGAGACCCAGTACTTC.

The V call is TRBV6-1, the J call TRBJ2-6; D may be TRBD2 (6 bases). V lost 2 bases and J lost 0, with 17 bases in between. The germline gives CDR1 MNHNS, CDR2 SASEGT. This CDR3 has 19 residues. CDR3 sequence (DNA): TGTGCCAGCAGTGAATGGGCGGGACTCACCGCCTCTGGGGCCAACGTCCTGACTTTC. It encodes CASSEWAGLTASGANVLTF.

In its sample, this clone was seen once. The CDR3 DNA is TGTGCCAGCAGTTTCGGCAGCACAGATACGCAGTATTTT. It yields the protein CASSFGSTDTQYF. This rearrangement joins TRBV12-3 or TRBV12-4 to TRBJ2-3; no clear D gene. V dropped 3 bases and J dropped 0 bases, with 4 bases sitting between them. The CDR3 totals 13 residues.

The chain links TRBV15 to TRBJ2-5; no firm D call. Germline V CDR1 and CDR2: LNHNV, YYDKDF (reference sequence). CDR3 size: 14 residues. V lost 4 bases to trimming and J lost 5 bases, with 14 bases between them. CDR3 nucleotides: TGTGCCACCAGCAAGTTGACCGAGGCGGAGACCCAGTACTTC. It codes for CATSKLTEAETQYF.

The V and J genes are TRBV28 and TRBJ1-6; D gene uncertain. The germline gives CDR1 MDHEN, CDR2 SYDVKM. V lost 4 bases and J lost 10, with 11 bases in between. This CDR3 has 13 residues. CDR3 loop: CASSSQLRSPLHF. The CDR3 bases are TGTGCCAGCAGTTCACAACTCCGCTCACCCCTCCACTTT.

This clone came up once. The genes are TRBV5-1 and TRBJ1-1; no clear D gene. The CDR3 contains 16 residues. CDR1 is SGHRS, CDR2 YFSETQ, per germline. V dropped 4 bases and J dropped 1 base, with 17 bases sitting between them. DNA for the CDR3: TGCGCCAGCAGCGGCTCCGACACCTCGAGGAACACTGAAGCTTTCTTT. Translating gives CASSGSDTSRNTEAFF.

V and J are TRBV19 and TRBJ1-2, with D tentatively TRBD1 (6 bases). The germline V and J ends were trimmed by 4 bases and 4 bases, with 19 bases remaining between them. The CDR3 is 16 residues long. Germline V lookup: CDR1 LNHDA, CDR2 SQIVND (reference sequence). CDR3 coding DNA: TGTGCCAGTAGTAGGGGGGCTCACCCCACTATCTATGGCTACACCTTC. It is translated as CASSRGAHPTIYGYTF. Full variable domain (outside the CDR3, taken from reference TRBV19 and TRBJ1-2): DGGITQSPKYLFRKEGQNVTLSCEQNLNHDAMYWYRQDPGQGLRLIYYSQIVNDFQKGDIAEGYSVSREKKESFPLTVTSAQKNPTAFYLCASSRGAHPTIYGYTFGSGTRLTVV.

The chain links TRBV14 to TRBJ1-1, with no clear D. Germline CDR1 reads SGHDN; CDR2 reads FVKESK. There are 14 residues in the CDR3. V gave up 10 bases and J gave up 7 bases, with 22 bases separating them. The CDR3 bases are TGTGCCACCAAACAGACCGGTTTTAACGGTGAAGCTTTCTTT. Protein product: CATKQTGFNGEAFF.

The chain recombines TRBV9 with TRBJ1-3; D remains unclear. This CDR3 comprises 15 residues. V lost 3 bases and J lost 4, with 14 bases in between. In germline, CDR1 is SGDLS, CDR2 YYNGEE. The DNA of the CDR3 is TGTGCCAGCAGCGGGGCGGACGCTTTCGGAAACACCATATATTTT. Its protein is CASSGADAFGNTIYF.

The CDR3 DNA is TGTGCCAGCAGTGGGGAAGAATTTGAAGCTTTCTTT. Translating it yields CASSGEEFEAFF. The chain has TRBV6-6 and TRBJ1-1; the D is unclear. Trimming left V 5 bases short and J 7 bases short, with 11 bases between. CDR1 and CDR2 (germline): MNHNY, SVGAGI (reference sequence). The CDR3 is 12 amino acids.

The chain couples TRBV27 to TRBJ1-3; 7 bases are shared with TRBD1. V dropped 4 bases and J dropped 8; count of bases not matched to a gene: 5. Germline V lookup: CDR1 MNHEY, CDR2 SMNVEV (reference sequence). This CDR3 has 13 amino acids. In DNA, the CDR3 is TGTGCCAGCAGTTGGCGCAGGGGGGACACCATATATTTT. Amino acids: CASSWRRGDTIYF.

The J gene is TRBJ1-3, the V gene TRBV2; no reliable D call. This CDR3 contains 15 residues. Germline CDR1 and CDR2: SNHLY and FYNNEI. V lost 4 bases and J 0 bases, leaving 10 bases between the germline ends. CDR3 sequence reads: CASSGGGSSGNTIYF. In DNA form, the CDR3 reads TGTGCCAGCAGTGGCGGAGGGAGCTCTGGAAACACCATATATTTT.

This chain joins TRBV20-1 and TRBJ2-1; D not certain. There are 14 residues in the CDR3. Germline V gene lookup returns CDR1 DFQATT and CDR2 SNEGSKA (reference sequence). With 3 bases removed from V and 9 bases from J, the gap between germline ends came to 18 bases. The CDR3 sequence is CSASLGPVNGEQFF. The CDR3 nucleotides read TGCAGTGCTAGTCTGGGCCCCGTGAATGGTGAGCAGTTCTTC.

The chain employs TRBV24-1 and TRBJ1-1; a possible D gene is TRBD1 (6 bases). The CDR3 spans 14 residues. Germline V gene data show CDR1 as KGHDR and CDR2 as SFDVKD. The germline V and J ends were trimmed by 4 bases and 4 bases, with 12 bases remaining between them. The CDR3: CATSEGGRGTEAFF. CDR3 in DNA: TGTGCCACCAGTGAAGGGGGTCGTGGCACTGAAGCTTTCTTT.